The clone carrying this TCR beta chain has a handful of counts. The CDR3 contains 13 residues. CDR1 SEHNR and CDR2 FQNEAQ come from the germline V gene (reference sequence). V was cut by 0 bases and J by 5 bases, with 7 bases left in between. This specimen comes from a study of blood T cells in healthy people across ages. The authors ran a second PCR of 7 to 11 cycles using a sample-barcoded 5' primer and a J-beta primer mix. TCRdb analysed the 5' RACE reads with MiXCR anew, one entry per CDR3 protein. The repertoire has 850,000 to 1,000,000 distinct CDR3 sequences, around 46% of them found once; the top ten carry 13%.

The sequence derives from a man aged 30 to 39 in good health. The chain has TRBV7-9 and TRBJ1-1; D is ambiguous. The sample taken for sequencing was blood. Here the CDR3 DNA reads TGTGCCAGCAGCTTAGCGGACGGAACTGAAGCTTTCTTT. This sequence encodes CASSLADGTEAFF.